This TCR beta chain was retrieved from a study of cytomegalovirus exposure and HLA in healthy donors. Study observations and caveats: Presence/absence analyses took donor sequencing depth as roughly uniform. Sequencing artifact likely explains a cluster of highly shared sequence variants. One variant, a missense change in DCLRE1C, was linked in a later analysis to TCR beta V- and J-gene trimming. A classifier reportedly called cytomegalovirus status with high sensitivity and specificity.

The study ran its PCR with 60 Vbeta and 13 Jbeta primers. The repertoire was sequenced with immunoSEQ multiplex PCR; TCRdb's copy has only in-frame clones and lacks some. This table has tens of thousands of clones, 65% to 70% appearing once. About this clone itself: The antigen is undetermined.

This receptor was taken from a man in his forties or fifties in good health and CMV-seropositive. Sample: PBMCs.

CDR3 DNA: TGTGCCAGCTCACGGGACAGCCTAACTAATGAAAAACTGTTTTTT. Its translation: CASSRDSLTNEKLFF. The chain couples TRBV18 to TRBJ1-4; 7 nucleotides agree with TRBD1. Germline V gene data show CDR1 as KGHSH and CDR2 as LQKENI. Trimming removed 4 bases from V and 1 base from J; junction bases left unmatched: 3. This CDR3 has 15 amino acids.